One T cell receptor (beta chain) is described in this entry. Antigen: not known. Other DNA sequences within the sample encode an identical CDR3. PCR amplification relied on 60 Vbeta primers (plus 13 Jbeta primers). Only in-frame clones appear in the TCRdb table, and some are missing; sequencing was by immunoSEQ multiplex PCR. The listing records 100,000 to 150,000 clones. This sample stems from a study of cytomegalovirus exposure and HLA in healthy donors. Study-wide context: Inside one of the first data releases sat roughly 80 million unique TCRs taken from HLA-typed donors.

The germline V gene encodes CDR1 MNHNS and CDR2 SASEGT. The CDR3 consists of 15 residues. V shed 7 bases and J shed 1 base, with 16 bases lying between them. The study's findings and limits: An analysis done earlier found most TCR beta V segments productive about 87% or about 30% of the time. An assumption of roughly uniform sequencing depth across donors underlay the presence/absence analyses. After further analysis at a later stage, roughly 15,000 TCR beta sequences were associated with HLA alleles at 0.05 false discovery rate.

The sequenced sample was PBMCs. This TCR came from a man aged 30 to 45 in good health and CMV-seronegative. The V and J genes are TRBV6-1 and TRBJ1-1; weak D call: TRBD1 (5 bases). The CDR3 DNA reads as TGTGCCAGCACCAGGGAAGTCGAGAGGAACACTGAAGCTTTCTTT. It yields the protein CASTREVERNTEAFF.